The next 3 T cell receptor beta chains were all read from a single sample in a study of blood T cell repertoires in COVID-19. Measured with immunoSEQ multiplex PCR; TCRdb has only the in-frame clones, and not every one. The sample has 87,000 or so clones, 80% to 90% seen once. The sample was peripheral blood. These receptors came from a woman older than 75 with acute or convalescent COVID-19.

This chain joins TRBV3-1 (or the pseudogene TRBV3-2) and TRBJ2-7; a weak D match, TRBD1 (5 bases). Germline V gene sequence: CDR1 LGHDT, CDR2 YNNKEL (reference sequence). The CDR3 loop spans 14 amino acids. Trimming pared 0 bases from V and 4 bases from J, leaving 10 bases between. The CDR3 reads CASSQDRRVYEQYF. The CDR3 nucleotides are TGTGCCAGCAGCCAAGATCGCAGGGTATACGAGCAGTACTTC.

The genes are TRBV2 and TRBJ2-3, with 9 nucleotides matching TRBD1. J was trimmed by 4 bases and V by 7 bases; bases with no gene match: 6. This CDR3 contains 14 residues. Germline V gives CDR1 SNHLY, CDR2 FYNNEI. The CDR3 DNA sequence: TGTGCCAGCAACCGACAGGGGGTCGCAGATACGCAGTATTTT. It encodes CASNRQGVADTQYF.

This clone was detected once. V is TRBV10-2 and J is TRBJ2-1; 15 positions agree with TRBD2. The CDR3 is 16 residues long. Germline CDR1 and CDR2: WSHSY and SAAADI. Germline trimming cut 3 bases from V and 9 bases from J; bases unmatched to any gene: 6. The CDR3 region has the DNA TGCGCCAGCAGTGAAATAGGACTAGCGGGAGGGGCTGAGCAGTTCTTC. It specifies CASSEIGLAGGAEQFF.